This T cell receptor beta chain is drawn from a study of T cell repertoires in cytomegalovirus infection (dated by TCRdb to about 2019). At the level of the whole study: The HLA type of each donor mattered for the analysis, because public TCR beta signatures pointed to carriage of CMV infection along with the matching HLA type. The paper's findings and limits, for the study overall: In both this cohort and an independent cohort of approximately 350 donors, the cumulative frequency of public TCR beta family members distinguished carriers of CMV infection plus the relevant HLA type. The ex vivo response was dominated by HLA-C-restricted CMV-specific TCR beta clonotypes, which also provided the single most frequent clonotype in two of eight donors.

Sequencing was performed on an Illumina HiSeq 1500. TCRdb took the public reads, trimmed them with fastp at Q25, ran MiXCR for clone calling and kept in-frame beta chains. Records with the same CDR3 protein are collapsed into one entry carrying the most frequent genes and DNA. Within this sample are approximately 750,000 distinct CDR3 sequences, with approximately 34% of them counted one time only. Roughly 2.9% of the sample belongs to the ten largest clones. Trimming removed 4 bases from V and 5 bases from J; the gene matches leave 8 bases unexplained. The germline V gene yields SGHRS for CDR1 and YFSETQ for CDR2. CDR3 length: 15 amino acids, cysteine to phenylalanine. The sequence is cut down to CDR3 DNA, 45 bases in frame from base 1. A word on this clonotype: It lacks a known antigen. Per-base quality was not reported, and no clone a single base away is much larger than it.

This chain is built from TRBV5-1 and TRBJ1-1; 10 central nucleotides agree with TRBD1. This sequence was found in a human donor in good health (CMV status not recorded). Some clones in this sample may be carry-over from other donors' samples. The sample was PBMCs. The CDR3 in this case is CASSKPGQGWTEAFF. The DNA sequence is given as TGCGCCAGCAGCAAGCCGGGACAGGGGTGGACTGAAGCTTTCTTT.